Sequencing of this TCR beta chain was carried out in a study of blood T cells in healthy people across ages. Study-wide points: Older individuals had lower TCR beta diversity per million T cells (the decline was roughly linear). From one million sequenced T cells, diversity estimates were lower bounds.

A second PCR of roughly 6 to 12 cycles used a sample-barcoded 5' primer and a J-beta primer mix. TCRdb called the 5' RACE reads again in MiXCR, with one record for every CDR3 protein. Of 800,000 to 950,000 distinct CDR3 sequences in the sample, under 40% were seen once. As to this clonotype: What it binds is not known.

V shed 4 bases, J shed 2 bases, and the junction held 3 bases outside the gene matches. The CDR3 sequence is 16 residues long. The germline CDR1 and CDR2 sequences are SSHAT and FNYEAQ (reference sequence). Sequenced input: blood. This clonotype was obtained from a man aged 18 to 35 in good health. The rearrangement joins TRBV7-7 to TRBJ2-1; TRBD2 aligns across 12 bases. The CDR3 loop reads CASSSSSGGAYNEQFF. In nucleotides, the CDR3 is TGTGCCAGCAGCTCCTCTAGCGGGGGGGCCTACAATGAGCAGTTCTTC.